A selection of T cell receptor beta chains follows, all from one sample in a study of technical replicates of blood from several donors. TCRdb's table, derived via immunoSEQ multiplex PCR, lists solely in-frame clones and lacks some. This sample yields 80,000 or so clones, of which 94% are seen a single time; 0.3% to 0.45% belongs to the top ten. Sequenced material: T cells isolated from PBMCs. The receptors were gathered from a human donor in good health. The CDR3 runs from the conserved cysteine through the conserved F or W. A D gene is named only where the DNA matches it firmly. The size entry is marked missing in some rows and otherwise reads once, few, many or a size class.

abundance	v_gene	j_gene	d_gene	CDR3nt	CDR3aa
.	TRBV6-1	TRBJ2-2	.	TGTGCCAGCAGTGAAACACTAGCACCCGGGGAGCTGTTTTTT	CASSETLAPGELFF
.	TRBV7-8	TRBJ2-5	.	TGTGCCAGCAGCTTAGCGCAGACTAGACAAGAGACCCAGTACTTC	CASSLAQTRQETQYF
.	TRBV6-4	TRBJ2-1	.	TGTGCCAGCACCTCCTCGAGCGGACCGAACAATGAGCAGTTCTTC	CASTSSSGPNNEQFF
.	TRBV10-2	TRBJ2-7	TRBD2	TGCGCCAGCAGTGATGGACTAGCGGCCCTCGAGCAGTACTTC	CASSDGLAALEQYF
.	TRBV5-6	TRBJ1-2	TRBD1	TGTGCCAGCAGCATGTGGGACAGCTATGGCTACACCTTC	CASSMWDSYGYTF
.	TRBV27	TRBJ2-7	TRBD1	TGTGCCAGCAGTCCGGACAGGGACCGCGAGCAGTACTTC	CASSPDRDREQYF
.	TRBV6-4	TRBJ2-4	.	TGTGCCAGCAGTTACCCAAGCCCCGCGGCCAAAAACATTCAGTACTTC	CASSYPSPAAKNIQYF
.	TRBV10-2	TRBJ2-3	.	TGCGCCAGCAGTGAGTCCTTATTAGTGTCCGATACGCAGTATTTT	CASSESLLVSDTQYF
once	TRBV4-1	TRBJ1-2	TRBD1	TGCGCCAGCAGGCATAGAACCGGGACAGACACCTCTTATGGCTACACCTTC	CASRHRTGTDTSYGYTF
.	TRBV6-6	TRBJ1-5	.	TGTGCCAGCAGTTACCGGGGAGAACCAGGGCCCCAGCATTTT	CASSYRGEPGPQHF
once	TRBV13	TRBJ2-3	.	TGTGCCAGCCAAATGGGAGATGGCACAGATACGCAGTATTTT	CASQMGDGTDTQYF
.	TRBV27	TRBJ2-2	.	TGTGCCAGCAGTTTTTCTGGGACTTTAAACACCGGGGAGCTGTTTTTT	CASSFSGTLNTGELFF
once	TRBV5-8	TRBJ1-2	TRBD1	TGTGCCAGCAGCCCGCACGGGACAGTGTACCCATACACCTTC	CASSPHGTVYPYTF
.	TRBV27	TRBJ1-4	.	TGTGCCAGCAGTCGGCGGGCGGAGACAACTAATGAAAAACTGTTTTTT	CASSRRAETTNEKLFF
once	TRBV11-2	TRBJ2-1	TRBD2	TGTGCCAGCAGCTTGGGACTAGCGGGAGTCGATGAGCAGTTCTTC	CASSLGLAGVDEQFF
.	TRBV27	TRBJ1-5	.	TGTGCCAGCAGTTTACGCACACCGGGACAACCGTATAGCAATCAGCCCCAGCATTTT	CASSLRTPGQPYSNQPQHF
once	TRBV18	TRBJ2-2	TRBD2	TGTGCCAGCACCGAGACTAGCGGGAGCGGGGAGCTGTTTTTT	CASTETSGSGELFF
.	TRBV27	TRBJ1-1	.	TGTGCCAGCAGTCTCAGACATGCGGGCACTGAAGCTTTCTTT	CASSLRHAGTEAFF
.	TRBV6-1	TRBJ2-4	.	TGTGCCAGCAGTGAACCCCTCCAGGTAGCCAAAAACATTCAGTACTTC	CASSEPLQVAKNIQYF
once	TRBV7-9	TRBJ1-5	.	TGTGCCAGCAGCCTAGATTCTTATAGCAATCAGCCCCAGCATTTT	CASSLDSYSNQPQHF
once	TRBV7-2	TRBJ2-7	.	TGTGCCAGCAGCTTAGCTAGGGGTTCCTACGAGCAGTACTTC	CASSLARGSYEQYF
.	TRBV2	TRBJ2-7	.	TGTGCCAGCATTCCCCATGGAACCCATGCAGGCGAGCAGTACTTC	CASIPHGTHAGEQYF
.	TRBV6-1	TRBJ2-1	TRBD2	TGTGCCAGCAGTGTACTACTAGCGGAAATATACAATGAGCAGTTCTTC	CASSVLLAEIYNEQFF
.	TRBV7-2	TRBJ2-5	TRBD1	TGTGCCAGCAGCTTAGGCCGACAGGGTGAGACCCAGTACTTC	CASSLGRQGETQYF
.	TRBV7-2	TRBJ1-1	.	TGTGCCAGCAGCTTTAGGCGGACAGTAGTTTTGACTGAAGCTTTCTTT	CASSFRRTVVLTEAFF
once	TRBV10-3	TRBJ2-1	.	TGTGCCATCAGTGGAGTTATTAGCGGAGCTAACAATGAGCAGTTCTTC	CAISGVISGANNEQFF
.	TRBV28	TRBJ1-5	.	TGTGCCAGCAGTACGTATCAGAAGATCGGCAATCAGCCCCAGCATTTT	CASSTYQKIGNQPQHF
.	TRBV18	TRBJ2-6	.	TGTGCCAGCTCCGCTAACGTCGCCCCTGGGGCCAACGTCCTGACTTTC	CASSANVAPGANVLTF
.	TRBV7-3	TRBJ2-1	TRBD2	TGTGCCAGCAGCTTAGGGGCTAGCGGCTACAATGAGCAGTTCTTC	CASSLGASGYNEQFF
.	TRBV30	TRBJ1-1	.	TGTGCCTGGAGTGTAGCAGGCTGGAACACTGAAGCTTTCTTT	CAWSVAGWNTEAFF
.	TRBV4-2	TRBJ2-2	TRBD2	TGTGCCAGCAGCCTTGGACTAGTCAAGACCGGGGAGCTGTTTTTT	CASSLGLVKTGELFF
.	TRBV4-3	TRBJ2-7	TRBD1	TGCGCCAGCAGTCACCTGACAGGGGGCGACGAGCAGTACTTC	CASSHLTGGDEQYF
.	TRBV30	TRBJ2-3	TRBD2	TGTGCCTGGGGGGTTATAGCGGGAGTGACAGATACGCAGTATTTT	CAWGVIAGVTDTQYF
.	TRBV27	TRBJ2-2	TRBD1	TGTGCCAGCAGTTTTAATTACGGGACAGGGGCTTTCACCGGGGAGCTGTTTTTT	CASSFNYGTGAFTGELFF
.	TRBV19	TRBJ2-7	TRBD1	TGTGCCAGTAGTGCTTCCGGGACAGGGTTTTACGAGCAGTACTTC	CASSASGTGFYEQYF
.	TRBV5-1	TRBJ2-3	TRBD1	TGCGCCAGCAGCCTCGTCAACTGGGACAGCCCCCCGGATACGCAGTATTTT	CASSLVNWDSPPDTQYF
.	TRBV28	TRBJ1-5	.	TGTGCCAGCAGTTTCGGGGATAGCAATCAGCCCCAGCATTTT	CASSFGDSNQPQHF
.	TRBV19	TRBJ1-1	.	TGTGCCAGTAGTATTGGTACGGGGGGTGCCACTGAAGCTTTCTTT	CASSIGTGGATEAFF
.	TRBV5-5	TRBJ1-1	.	TGTGCCAGCAGCTTGACAGGGACGAACACTGAAGCTTTCTTT	CASSLTGTNTEAFF